This TCR beta chain was sequenced for a study of beta chain features in type 1 diabetes. Sequencing targeted expressed TCRB transcripts, as all isolated RNA had been reverse transcribed. There were several million reads on average in the naive, central memory and regulatory T cell samples. The repertoire was sequenced with immunoSEQ multiplex PCR; TCRdb's copy has only in-frame clones and lacks some. The table shows approximately 380,000 clones, with around 15% occurring only once. General observations from the study: Type 1 diabetes patients had fewer VDJ junction insertions and more deletions.

Each donor gave one heparinised blood draw averaging around 120 mL. Populations isolated by sorting all had purity greater than 95%. CDR1 is LGHNA, CDR2 YSLEER, per germline. V shed 3 bases and J 4 bases; nucleotides not matched to a gene: 6. CDR3 length: 16 residues. As for this clone: The antigen remains undetermined.

The chain uses TRBV4-3 and TRBJ1-2; 12 nucleotides line up with TRBD1. Sequenced input: naive CD4+ T cells from blood. The sequence came from a woman under 30 in good health. The CDR3 here is CASSQMGTGGFYGYTF. The CDR3 nucleotides are TGCGCCAGCAGCCAGATGGGGACAGGGGGCTTCTATGGCTACACCTTC.